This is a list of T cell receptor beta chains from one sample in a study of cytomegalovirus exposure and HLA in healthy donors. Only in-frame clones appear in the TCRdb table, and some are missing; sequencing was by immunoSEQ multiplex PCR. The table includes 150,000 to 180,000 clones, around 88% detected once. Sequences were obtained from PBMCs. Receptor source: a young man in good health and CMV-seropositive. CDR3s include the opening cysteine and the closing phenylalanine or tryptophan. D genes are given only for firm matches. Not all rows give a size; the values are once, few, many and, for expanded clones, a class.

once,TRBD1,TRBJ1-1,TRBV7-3,CASSLTRTGGLSNTEAFF,TGTGCCAGCAGCTTAACAAGGACAGGGGGTCTCTCCAACACTGAAGCTTTCTTT
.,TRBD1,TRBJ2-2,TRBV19,CASTKRADRATANTGELFF,TGTGCCAGTACTAAAAGGGCGGACAGGGCAACCGCGAACACCGGGGAGCTGTTTTTT
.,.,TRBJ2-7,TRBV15,CATSLGPFSYEQYF,TGTGCCACCAGCCTGGGCCCCTTTTCTTACGAGCAGTACTTC
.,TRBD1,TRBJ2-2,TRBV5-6,CASSLGGQVPNTGELFF,TGTGCCAGCAGCTTGGGGGGACAGGTCCCGAACACCGGGGAGCTGTTTTTT
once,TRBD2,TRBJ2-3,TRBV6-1,CASSELAGSTDTQYF,TGTGCCAGCAGTGAATTAGCGGGGAGCACAGATACGCAGTATTTT
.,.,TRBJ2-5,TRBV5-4,CASSLGQQETQYF,TGTGCCAGCTCCCTGGGGCAGCAAGAGACCCAGTACTTC
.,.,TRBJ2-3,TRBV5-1,CASSTTGPDTQYF,TGCGCCAGCAGCACAACAGGTCCAGATACGCAGTATTTT
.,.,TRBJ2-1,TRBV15,CATSNEAGIYNEQFF,TGTGCCACCAGTAACGAGGCAGGGATCTACAATGAGCAGTTCTTC
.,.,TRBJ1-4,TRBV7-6,CASSLDPEGKLFF,TGTGCCAGCAGCCTCGACCCGGAGGGAAAACTGTTTTTT
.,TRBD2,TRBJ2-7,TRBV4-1,CASSQLAGTRREQYF,TGCGCCAGCAGCCAATTAGCCGGGACTAGACGAGAGCAGTACTTC